One T cell receptor (beta chain) is described in this entry. The data are from a study of blood T cell repertoires in COVID-19. Study-wide background: The samples span acute and convalescent COVID-19 from the United States, Italy and Spain. Nucleic acid was either cDNA or gDNA, and it came from T cells, B-cell-depleted T cells, or PBMCs.

CDR3 size: 14 residues. CDR1 SGHTA and CDR2 FQGNSA come from the germline V gene. The junction had 9 bases not matched to a gene; V was cut back by 5 bases and J by 7 bases. Per the study methods: Nucleated cell number was recorded as an estimate derived from reference gene primer amplification. Here immunoSEQ multiplex PCR was the method, and the copy in TCRdb shows in-frame clones only, minus some. From that table come the V and J calls and clone size; the DNA was used to work out D and trimming. Of about 230,000 clones in the sample, around nine tenths were seen once. Participant-reported clinical history was the basis for cohort assignment.

The sequence came from a woman in her 30s with acute COVID-19. Material for sequencing was PBMCs or T cells enriched from blood (not recorded which). The V call is TRBV7-2, the J call TRBJ1-2, with 8 bases fitting TRBD1. The CDR3 nucleotides are TGTGCCAGCAGCGGCGGACAGGGTGTTGGTGGCTACACCTTC. Translation: CASSGGQGVGGYTF.